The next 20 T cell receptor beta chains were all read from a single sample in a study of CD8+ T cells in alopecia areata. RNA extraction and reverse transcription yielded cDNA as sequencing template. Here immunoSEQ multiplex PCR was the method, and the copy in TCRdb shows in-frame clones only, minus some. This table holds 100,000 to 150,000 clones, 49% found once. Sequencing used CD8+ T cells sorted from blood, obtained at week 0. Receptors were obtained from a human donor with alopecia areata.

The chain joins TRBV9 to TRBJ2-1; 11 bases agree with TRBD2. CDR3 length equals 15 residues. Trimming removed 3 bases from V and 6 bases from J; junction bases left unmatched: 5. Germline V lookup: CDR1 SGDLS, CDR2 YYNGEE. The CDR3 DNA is TGTGCCAGCAGCGCGACTAGCGGGGCGGCCAATGAGCAGTTCTTC. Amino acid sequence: CASSATSGAANEQFF.

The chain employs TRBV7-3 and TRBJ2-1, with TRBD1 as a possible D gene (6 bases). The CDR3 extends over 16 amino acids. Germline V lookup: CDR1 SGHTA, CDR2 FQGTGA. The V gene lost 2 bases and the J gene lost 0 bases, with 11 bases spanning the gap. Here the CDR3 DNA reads TGTGCCAGCAGCTTATCAGGGGCGATCTCCTACAATGAGCAGTTCTTC. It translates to CASSLSGAISYNEQFF.

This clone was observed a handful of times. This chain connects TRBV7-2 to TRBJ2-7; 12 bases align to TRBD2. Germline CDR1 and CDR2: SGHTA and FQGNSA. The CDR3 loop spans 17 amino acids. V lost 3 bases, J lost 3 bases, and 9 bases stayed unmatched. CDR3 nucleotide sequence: TGTGCCAGCAGCTTGAACGGGAGACTAGCGGGGGACTACGAGCAGTACTTC. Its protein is CASSLNGRLAGDYEQYF.

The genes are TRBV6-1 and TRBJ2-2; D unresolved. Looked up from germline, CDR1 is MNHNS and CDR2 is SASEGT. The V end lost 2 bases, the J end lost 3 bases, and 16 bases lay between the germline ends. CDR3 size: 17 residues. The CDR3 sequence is CASSERISRGYTGELFF. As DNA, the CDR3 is TGTGCCAGCAGTGAAAGGATTTCGCGCGGATACACCGGGGAGCTGTTTTTT.

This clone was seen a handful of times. This chain's CDR3 is CASSPSWGSPLHF. In DNA, the CDR3 is TGTGCCAGCAGCCCAAGCTGGGGTTCACCCCTCCACTTT. The chain joins TRBV9 to TRBJ1-6; D ambiguous. The CDR3 extends over 13 amino acids. The germline V and J ends were trimmed by 4 bases and 9 bases, with 11 bases remaining between them. The germline gives CDR1 SGDLS, CDR2 YYNGEE.

CDR3 residues: CAWSGGWKVEQYF. The CDR3 coding sequence is TGTGCCTGGAGTGGAGGGTGGAAAGTCGAGCAGTACTTC. The genes are TRBV30 and TRBJ2-7; D might be TRBD2 (5 bases). This CDR3 comprises 13 residues. The V end was cut by 1 base, the J end by 6 bases, with 13 bases between. Germline V gene data show CDR1 as GTSNPN and CDR2 as SVGIG (reference sequence). Using reference TRBV30 and TRBJ2-7 for the parts outside the CDR3, the full variable domain is SQTIHQWPATLVQPVGSPLSLECTVEGTSNPNLYWYRQAAGRGLQLLFYSVGIGQISSEVPQNLSASRPQDRQFILSSKKLLLSDSGFYLCAWSGGWKVEQYFGPGTRLTVT.

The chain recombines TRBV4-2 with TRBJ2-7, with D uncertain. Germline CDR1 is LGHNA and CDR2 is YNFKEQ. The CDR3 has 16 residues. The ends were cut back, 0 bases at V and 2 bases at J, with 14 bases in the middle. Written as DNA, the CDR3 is TGTGCCAGCAGCCAAGAGCCGGACCCTGGGACCTACGAGCAGTACTTC. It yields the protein CASSQEPDPGTYEQYF.

The CDR3 DNA reads TGTGCCAGCAGCTTAGACAGGGGAGCTAACTATGGCTACACCTTC. Amino acids: CASSLDRGANYGYTF. This chain uses TRBV7-9 with TRBJ1-2; 7 bases align to TRBD1. Looked up from germline, CDR1 is SEHNR and CDR2 is FQNEAQ (reference sequence). The CDR3 length is 15 residues. V lost 1 base and J lost 0; bases outside the gene matches: 2.

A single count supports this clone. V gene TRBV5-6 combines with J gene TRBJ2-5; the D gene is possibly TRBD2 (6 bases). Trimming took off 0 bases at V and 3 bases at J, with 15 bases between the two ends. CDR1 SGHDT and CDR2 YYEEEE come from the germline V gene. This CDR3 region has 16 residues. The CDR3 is CASSLDLGGKKETQYF. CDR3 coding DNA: TGTGCCAGCAGCTTGGATCTGGGCGGGAAGAAAGAGACCCAGTACTTC.

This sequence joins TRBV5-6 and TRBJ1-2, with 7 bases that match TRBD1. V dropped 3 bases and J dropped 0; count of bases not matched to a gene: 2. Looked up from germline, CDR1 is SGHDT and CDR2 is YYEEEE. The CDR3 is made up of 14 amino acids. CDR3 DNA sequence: TGTGCCAGCAGCTGGGGACAGTCTAACTATGGCTACACCTTC. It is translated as CASSWGQSNYGYTF.

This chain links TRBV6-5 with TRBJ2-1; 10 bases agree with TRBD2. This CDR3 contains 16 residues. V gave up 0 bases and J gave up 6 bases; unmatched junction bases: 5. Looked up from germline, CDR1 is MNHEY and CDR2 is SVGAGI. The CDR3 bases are TGTGCCAGCAGTTACTCGATTCTAGCGGGGGTCAATGAGCAGTTCTTC. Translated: CASSYSILAGVNEQFF.

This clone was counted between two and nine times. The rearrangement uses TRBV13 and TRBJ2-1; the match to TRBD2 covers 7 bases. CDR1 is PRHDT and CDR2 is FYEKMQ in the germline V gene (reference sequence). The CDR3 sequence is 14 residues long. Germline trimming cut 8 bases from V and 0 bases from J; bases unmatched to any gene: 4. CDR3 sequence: CASGRGVSYNEQFF. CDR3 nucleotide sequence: TGTGCCAGCGGTCGGGGGGTCTCCTACAATGAGCAGTTCTTC.

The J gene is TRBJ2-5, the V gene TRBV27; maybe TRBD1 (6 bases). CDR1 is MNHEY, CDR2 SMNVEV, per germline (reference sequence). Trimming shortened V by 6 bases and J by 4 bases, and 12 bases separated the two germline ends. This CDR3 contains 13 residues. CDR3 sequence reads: CASRLEQGETQYF. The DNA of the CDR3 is TGTGCCAGCAGGTTGGAACAGGGAGAGACCCAGTACTTC.

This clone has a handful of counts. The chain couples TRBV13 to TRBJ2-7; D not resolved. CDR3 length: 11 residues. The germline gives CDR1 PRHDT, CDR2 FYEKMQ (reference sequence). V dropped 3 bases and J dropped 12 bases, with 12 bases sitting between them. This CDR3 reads CASSFGQDVYF. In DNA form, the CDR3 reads TGTGCCAGCAGCTTCGGCCAGGATGTGTACTTC.

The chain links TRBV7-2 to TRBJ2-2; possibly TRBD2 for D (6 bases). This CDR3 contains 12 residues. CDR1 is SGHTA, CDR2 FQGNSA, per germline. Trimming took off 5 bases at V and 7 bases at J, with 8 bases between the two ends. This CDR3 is CASSPGVGELFF. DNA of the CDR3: TGTGCCAGCAGCCCGGGGGTCGGGGAGCTGTTTTTT.

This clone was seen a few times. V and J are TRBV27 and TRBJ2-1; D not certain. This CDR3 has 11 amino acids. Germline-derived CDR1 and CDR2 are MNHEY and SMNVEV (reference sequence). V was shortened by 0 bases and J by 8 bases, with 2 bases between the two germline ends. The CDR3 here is CASSLSDEQFF. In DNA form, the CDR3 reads TGTGCCAGCAGTTTATCTGATGAGCAGTTCTTC.

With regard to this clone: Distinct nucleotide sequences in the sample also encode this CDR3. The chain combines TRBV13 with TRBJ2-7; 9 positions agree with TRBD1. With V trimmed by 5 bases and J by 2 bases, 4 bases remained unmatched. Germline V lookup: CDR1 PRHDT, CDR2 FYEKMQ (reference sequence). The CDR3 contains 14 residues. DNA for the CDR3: TGTGCCAGCAGCCCGGGACAGGGAACCTACGAGCAGTACTTC. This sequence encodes CASSPGQGTYEQYF.

In nucleotides, the CDR3 is TGTGCCAGCAGCGGCCTACTAGCGGGCCTGAACACCGGGGAGCTGTTTTTT. Translation gives CASSGLLAGLNTGELFF. The chain recombines TRBV7-8 with TRBJ2-2; 9 bases agree with TRBD2. The J segment lost 1 base and the V segment lost 5 bases, leaving 8 bases of the junction unmatched. There are 17 residues in the CDR3. The V gene's germline CDR1 is SGHVS and CDR2 FQNEAQ.

The CDR3 DNA is TGTGCCACGACAGGGGTGAACACTGAAGCTTTCTTT. This sequence encodes CATTGVNTEAFF. The chain carries TRBV10-3 and TRBJ1-1, with 8 bases matching TRBD1. Trimming took 10 bases from V and 0 from J; bases not matched to a gene: 1. The CDR3 length is 12 residues. Looked up from germline, CDR1 is ENHRY and CDR2 is SYGVKD.

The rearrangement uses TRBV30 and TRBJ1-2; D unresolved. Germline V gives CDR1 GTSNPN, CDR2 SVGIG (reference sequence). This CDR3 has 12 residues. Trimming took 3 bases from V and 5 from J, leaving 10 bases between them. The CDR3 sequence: CAWRWSAYGYTF. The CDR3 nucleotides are TGTGCCTGGAGATGGAGTGCTTATGGCTACACCTTC.